One sample yielded the 22 T cell receptor beta chains listed below, sequenced in a study of T-cell memory formation after mild COVID-19. One entry per CDR3 protein results from TCRdb running MiXCR on the 5' RACE reads. The sample yields some 250,000 distinct CDR3 sequences, about 20% seen once. Sequencing was performed on PBMCs or a T cell subset sorted from them (not recorded which). These receptors were taken from a man younger than 35 who had mild COVID-19 (a few samples of this study predate the infection). Cell type and time point are not known.

In this sample, this clonotype turned up a few times. The rearrangement joins TRBV10-3 to TRBJ2-7; D is ambiguous. CDR1 is ENHRY and CDR2 is SYGVKD in the germline V gene. Trimming pared 4 bases from V and 5 bases from J, leaving 9 bases between. The CDR3 is made up of 12 amino acids. CDR3: CAISGRSDEQYV. CDR3 sequence (DNA): TGTGCCATCAGTGGGCGATCTGACGAGCAGTACGTC.

This clonotype was counted only a few times. The chain carries TRBV2 and TRBJ2-3; TRBD2 matches 8 bases. The trim removed 0 bases at V and 2 bases at J, leaving 7 bases unmatched. The CDR3 length is 17 residues. The germline V gene has CDR1 SNHLY and CDR2 FYNNEI. CDR3 amino acids: CASSEAGARGATDTQYF. The CDR3 nucleotides are TGTGCCAGCAGTGAAGCGGGGGCGCGGGGGGCCACAGATACGCAGTATTTT.

V gene TRBV5-6 combines with J gene TRBJ2-5; D could derive from TRBD1 or TRBD2 (6 bases each). The length of the CDR3 is 17 residues. Germline CDR1 SGHDT, CDR2 YYEEEE. The V gene lost 0 bases and the J gene lost 1 base, with 16 bases spanning the gap. CDR3 in amino acids: CASSLVGGLGAQETQYF. As DNA, the CDR3 is TGTGCCAGCAGCTTGGTAGGGGGACTCGGGGCCCAAGAGACCCAGTACTTC.

This clonotype occurred a few times. This chain connects TRBV7-2 to TRBJ1-1; D gene unclear. Germline loops: CDR1 SGHTA, CDR2 FQGNSA. V was clipped by 5 bases and J by 7 bases, with 11 bases between them. The CDR3 extends over 12 amino acids. CDR3 DNA: TGTGCCAGCAGCATCTACACGGGTGAAGCTTTCTTT. It is translated as CASSIYTGEAFF.

The CDR3 spells CASSTDRAPTIYGYTF. In DNA form, the CDR3 reads TGTGCCAGCAGCACCGACAGGGCTCCCACGATCTATGGCTACACCTTC. The chain employs TRBV7-9 and TRBJ1-2; 7 nucleotides agree with TRBD1. Germline V lookup: CDR1 SEHNR, CDR2 FQNEAQ (reference sequence). Germline trimming cut 5 bases from V and 4 bases from J; bases unmatched to any gene: 13. This CDR3 has 16 amino acids.

V gene TRBV10-3 combines with J gene TRBJ2-7; TRBD2 is a possible D gene (7 bases). Germline V gene sequence: CDR1 ENHRY, CDR2 SYGVKD. V was cut by 6 bases and J by 1 base, with 16 bases left in between. The CDR3 is 15 amino acids. The DNA for the CDR3 is TGTGCCATCAGGGGGGGGCTTGTCCAATCCTACGAGCAGTACTTC. It is translated as CAIRGGLVQSYEQYF.

Only a few counts were recorded for this clonotype. J is TRBJ2-1 and V is TRBV4-1, with 8 positions matching TRBD1. This CDR3 is built from 17 residues. The germline CDR1 and CDR2 sequences are MGHRA and YSYEKL. Trimming cost V 2 bases and J 4 bases; bases outside gene matches: 10. The CDR3 nucleotides are TGCGCCAGCAGCCAATGGGGGCCGGGACAGGTATACAATGAGCAGTTCTTC. Its protein product is CASSQWGPGQVYNEQFF.

This clonotype was seen many times. The V gene is TRBV7-2, the J gene TRBJ1-1; D perhaps matches TRBD1 (5 bases). Germline CDR1 reads SGHTA; CDR2 reads FQGNSA. V lost 0 bases to trimming and J lost 0 bases, with 11 bases between them. This CDR3 is built from 16 residues. CDR3 amino acids: CASSLAGQGLNTEAFF. DNA of the CDR3: TGTGCCAGCAGCTTAGCGGGGCAGGGCTTGAACACTGAAGCTTTCTTT.

The chain couples TRBV5-1 to TRBJ2-7; D may be TRBD1 or TRBD2 (6 bases each). The length of the CDR3 is 13 residues. V lost 0 bases, J lost 6 bases, and 10 bases lay in between. Germline V gene data show CDR1 as SGHRS and CDR2 as YFSETQ. This CDR3 reads CASSLGQEGEQYF. CDR3 nucleotides: TGCGCCAGCAGCTTGGGACAGGAGGGCGAGCAGTACTTC.

This clonotype was observed a handful of times. The chain links TRBV5-1 to TRBJ2-2; D is undetermined. The CDR3 extends over 12 amino acids. CDR1 and CDR2 (germline): SGHRS, YFSETQ. V lost 6 bases to trimming and J lost 2 bases, with 5 bases between them. In DNA, the CDR3 is TGCGCCAGCACCCAAAACACCGGGGAGCTGTTTTTT. It is translated as CASTQNTGELFF.

This clonotype was observed a handful of times. The chain joins TRBV5-1 to TRBJ2-5; tentative D call: TRBD1 (5 bases). Germline V lookup: CDR1 SGHRS, CDR2 YFSETQ. Deletions cut 0 bases from V and 4 bases from J, with 13 bases between. The CDR3 runs to 15 residues. The CDR3 nucleotides are TGCGCCAGCAGCTTGGGGGCAGGGTATGGAGAGACCCAGTACTTC. Translated: CASSLGAGYGETQYF.

This chain connects TRBV11-2 to TRBJ1-3, with D unclear. CDR1 is SGHAT and CDR2 is FQNNGV in the germline V gene. The CDR3 covers 13 residues. The V and J ends lost 1 base and 11 bases respectively, with 12 bases between them. CDR3 DNA: TGTGCCAGCAGCTTAGGGCCACCTCAGCCCATATATTTT. Its translation: CASSLGPPQPIYF.

This chain joins TRBV4-2 and TRBJ1-4; TRBD1 matches at 7 bases. CDR1 LGHNA and CDR2 YNFKEQ come from the germline V gene. This CDR3 is 15 amino acids long. The junction had 8 bases not matched to a gene; V was cut back by 3 bases and J by 7 bases. In DNA, the CDR3 is TGTGCCAGCAGCCAGGGACAGTCGGCTTTTGAAAAACTGTTTTTT. It is translated as CASSQGQSAFEKLFF.

In this sample, this clonotype turned up a few times. For the CDR3, the DNA is TGTGCCAGCAGCTTGCCGGGACTCTCCCAAGAGACCCAGTACTTC. As protein: CASSLPGLSQETQYF. V is TRBV7-6 and J is TRBJ2-5, with D tentatively TRBD2 (6 bases). The germline V gene encodes CDR1 SGHVS and CDR2 FNYEAQ. The CDR3 length is 15 residues. Trimming removed 3 bases from V and 1 base from J, with 12 bases in between.

This clonotype was found many times. V is TRBV6-5 and J is TRBJ2-3; D is ambiguous. Germline CDR1 MNHEY, CDR2 SVGAGI. The CDR3 has 13 amino acids. V shed 6 bases and J shed 4 bases, with 11 bases lying between them. CDR3 bases: TGTGCCAGCAGCCTCCTGTTCGCAGATACGCAGTATTTT. Encoded protein: CASSLLFADTQYF.

This clonotype was counted only a few times. The chain carries TRBV25-1 and TRBJ1-2, with TRBD1 identical over 7 bases. This CDR3 region has 14 residues. V lost 0 bases, J lost 4 bases, and 2 bases stayed unmatched. Germline V gene data show CDR1 as MGHDK and CDR2 as SYGVNS. The CDR3 region is CASSEYEGAYGYTF. The CDR3 DNA sequence: TGTGCCAGCAGTGAATACGAGGGGGCCTATGGCTACACCTTC.

V and J are TRBV2 and TRBJ1-2, with D uncertain. This CDR3 is built from 16 residues. The V end was cut by 8 bases, the J end by 1 base, with 20 bases between. Per germline, CDR1 SNHLY and CDR2 FYNNEI. CDR3 loop: CASRVLSSGVNYGYTF. Here the CDR3 DNA reads TGTGCCAGCCGCGTTTTATCGTCGGGAGTTAACTATGGCTACACCTTC.

This clonotype showed up many times. This chain uses TRBV9 with TRBJ2-3, with a tentative D call TRBD2 (6 bases). The CDR3 totals 13 residues. V was shortened by 3 bases and J by 4 bases, with 9 bases between the two germline ends. Germline assignment: CDR1 SGDLS and CDR2 YYNGEE. In nucleotides, the CDR3 is TGTGCCAGCAGCGAAACGGGGGCAGATACGCAGTATTTT. It specifies CASSETGADTQYF. The variable domain in full, with the rest retrieved from reference TRBV9 and TRBJ2-3, is DSGVTQTPKHLITATGQRVTLRCSPRSGDLSVYWYQQSLDQGLQFLIQYYNGEERAKGNILERFSAQQFPDLHSELNLSSLELGDSALYFCASSETGADTQYFGPGTRLTVL.

The genes are TRBV15 and TRBJ2-4, with a possible D match to TRBD1 (6 bases). Deletions cut 5 bases from V and 2 bases from J, with 10 bases between. Germline V gene sequence: CDR1 LNHNV, CDR2 YYDKDF (reference sequence). The CDR3 sequence is 14 residues long. CDR3 DNA: TGTGCCACCAGCCCACAGGGACCCAAAAACATTCAGTACTTC. It specifies CATSPQGPKNIQYF.

This clonotype was counted a few times. V gene TRBV20-1 combines with J gene TRBJ1-2; TRBD1 matches 9 bases. This CDR3 is 13 amino acids long. With V trimmed by 4 bases and J by 5 bases, 5 bases remained unmatched. Germline CDR1 is DFQATT and CDR2 is SNEGSKA (reference sequence). DNA of the CDR3: TGCAGTGCTACTCCCGGGACAGGGTATGGCTACACCTTC. Protein: CSATPGTGYGYTF.

The chain couples TRBV7-2 to TRBJ2-3, with D uncertain. The V end was cut by 3 bases, the J end by 4 bases, with 11 bases between. Germline lookup yields CDR1 SGHTA and CDR2 FQGNSA. The CDR3 runs to 14 residues. CDR3 residues: CASSLTPLADTQYF. The CDR3 region has the DNA TGTGCCAGCAGCTTGACACCGCTCGCAGATACGCAGTATTTT.

A few counts support this clonotype. This CDR3 is CASSRDRPLRREKLFF. Here the CDR3 DNA reads TGTGCCAGCAGCCGGGACAGGCCACTGAGGCGGGAAAAACTGTTTTTT. The gene calls are TRBV6-5 and TRBJ1-4; TRBD1 matches at 8 bases. This CDR3 has 16 amino acids. The ends lost 6 bases at V and 8 bases at J; junction bases unmatched: 14. In germline, CDR1 is MNHEY, CDR2 SVGAGI.